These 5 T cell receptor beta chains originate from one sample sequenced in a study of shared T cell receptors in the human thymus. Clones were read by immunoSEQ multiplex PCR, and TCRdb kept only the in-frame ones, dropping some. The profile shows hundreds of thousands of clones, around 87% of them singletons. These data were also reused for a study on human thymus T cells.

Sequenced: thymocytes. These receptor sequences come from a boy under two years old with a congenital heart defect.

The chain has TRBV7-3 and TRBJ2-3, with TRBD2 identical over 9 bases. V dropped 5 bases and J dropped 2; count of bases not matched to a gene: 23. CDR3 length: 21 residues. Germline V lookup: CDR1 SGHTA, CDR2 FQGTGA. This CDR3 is CASSPYPQIGLAGRITDTQYF. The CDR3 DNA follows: TGTGCCAGCAGCCCCTATCCCCAAATTGGGCTAGCGGGGCGTATCACAGATACGCAGTATTTT.

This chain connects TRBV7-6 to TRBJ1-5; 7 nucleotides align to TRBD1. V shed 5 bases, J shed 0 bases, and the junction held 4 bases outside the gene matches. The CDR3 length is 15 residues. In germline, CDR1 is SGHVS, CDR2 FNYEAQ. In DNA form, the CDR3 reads TGTGCCAGCAGCCCAACAGGGGATAGCAATCAGCCCCAGCATTTT. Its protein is CASSPTGDSNQPQHF.

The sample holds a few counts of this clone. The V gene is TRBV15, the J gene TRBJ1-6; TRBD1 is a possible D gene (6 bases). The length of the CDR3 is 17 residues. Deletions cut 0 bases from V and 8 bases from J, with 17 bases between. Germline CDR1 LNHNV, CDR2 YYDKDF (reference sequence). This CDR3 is CATSREPRGGAYSPLHF. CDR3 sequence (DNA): TGTGCCACCAGCAGAGAACCCCGGGGGGGCGCTTATTCACCCCTCCACTTT.

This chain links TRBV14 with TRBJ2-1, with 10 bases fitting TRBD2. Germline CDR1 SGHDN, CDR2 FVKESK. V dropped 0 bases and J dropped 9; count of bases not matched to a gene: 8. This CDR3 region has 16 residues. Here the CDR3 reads CASSQDTAGGSGEQFF. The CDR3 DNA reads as TGTGCCAGCAGCCAAGATACAGCGGGGGGGAGCGGTGAGCAGTTCTTC.

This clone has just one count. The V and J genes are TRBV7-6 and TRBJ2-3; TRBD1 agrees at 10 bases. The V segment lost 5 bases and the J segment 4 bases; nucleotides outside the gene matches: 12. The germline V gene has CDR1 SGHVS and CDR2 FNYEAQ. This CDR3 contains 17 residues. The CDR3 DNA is TGTGCCAGCAGCCTACGGGGGACAGGGGCTAGCTCAGATACGCAGTATTTT. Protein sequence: CASSLRGTGASSDTQYF.